The present T cell receptor (beta chain) was sequenced within a study of CD8 T cells in Susac syndrome (dated 2019 in TCRdb). For the study in its entirety: Among the Susac syndrome patients who were sequenced, clinically active disease was present in about six and clinical remission was observed in roughly eight. At blood withdrawal, Susac syndrome patients were therapy-naive, treated with corticosteroids (with IVIg additionally given to some), or treated with IVIg alone. Whether CD8+ T cell activation and differentiation in Susac syndrome was antigen driven was tested using repertoire sequencing. Points the paper makes about the study in general: The number of individuals in the TCR sequencing and HLA analysis was recognized as being relatively small. The CD4+ T cell repertoire of patients with Susac syndrome showed no detectable clonal expansion.

Peripheral blood CD8+ and CD4+ T cells from healthy donors, Susac syndrome patients and multiple sclerosis patients were profiled using high-throughput TCR beta sequencing. The Susac syndrome patients fulfilled recently defined diagnostic criteria for definite or probable disease. Bulk CD8+ and CD4+ T cells were purified by magnetic negative isolation, whereas CD8+ TEMRA cells were enriched by FACS. Blood was drawn into EDTA tubes, processed within 24 hours, and PBMCs were isolated by density gradient centrifugation. PBMCs destined for TCR sequencing were cryopreserved in liquid nitrogen and later thawed in a 37 °C water bath. Purity of sorted or isolated CD4+, CD8+ and CD8+ TEMRA cells was at least 90%. Comment on this clonotype: Its binding antigen is unknown. No clone much larger than this one lies a single base away; base qualities are absent.

RNA was extracted with the RNeasy kit and roughly 0.45 to 1 ug was reverse transcribed using random hexamers. The immunoSEQ multiplex PCR assay, which covers 54 Vbeta and 13 Jbeta segments, was used to amplify TCR beta CDR3 regions. Bias from PCR amplification was corrected by using a synthetic template baseline for primer optimization and for computational correction. The authors' analysis ran thus. Reads were annotated to V, D and J genes per IMGT and analyzed with immunoSEQ Analyzer, keeping only productive sequences. Clonality was computed as one minus Shannon entropy normalized by log2 of the number of productive unique sequences. For each patient and control, public and private clones were evaluated within the 100 most prevalent clones. Susac-specific clones were defined as absent from healthy and MS cohorts, over a thousand published viral clones and other ImmuneACCESS disease sequences. TCRdb applied fastp at Q25 and MiXCR to the public reads, then kept only in-frame beta chains. Duplicate CDR3 protein sequences are folded into a single record with the most common DNA and genes. These V and J calls rely on TCRdb rather than the paper's analysis. The sample table records tens of thousands of distinct CDR3 sequences; roughly 93% of these occur just once. Clones ranked in the top ten supply roughly 0.16% of the sample.

The receptor was derived from a human donor with Susac syndrome. Sequences were obtained from CD4+ T cells from PBMCs.

The nucleotide sequence reads TGTGCCATCAGTGAAAGGGCCCAGAACACTGAAGCTTTCTTT. This codes for CAISERAQNTEAFF. The chain employs TRBV10-3 and TRBJ1-1, with no confidently assigned D gene. Including cysteine and phenylalanine, the CDR3 has 14 amino acids. Of the read, only the CDR3 DNA is kept; its 42 bases are in frame from base 1. Based on the germline V gene, the CDR1 and CDR2 sequences are ENHRY and SYGVKD. The germline ends are 9 bases apart after V is trimmed by 3 bases and J by 1 base.